The clone carrying this T cell receptor (beta chain) was counted a few times. Its target is not known. This sample is drawn from a study of spatial heterogeneity in lung cancer. Overall study context: Among detected sequences, beta-chain ones consistently exceeded alpha-chain ones in number. General observations from the study: Tumor TCRs that were ubiquitous and expanded showed up in blood more at resection than follow-up.

As to time point: sample taken at primary tumor resection. The authors sequenced whole RNA from tumor, nontumor lung or frozen PBMC without sorting. V dropped 1 base and J dropped 5 bases, with 8 bases sitting between them. This CDR3 comprises 12 residues. Germline CDR1 SQVTM, CDR2 ANQGSEA. TCRdb reprocessed the 5' RACE reads via MiXCR and lists one record per CDR3 protein. Seen here are around 87,000 distinct CDR3 sequences, roughly 12% observed once, and the top ten hold about 41%. The sequence came from a male donor with early-stage non-small cell lung cancer. V usage is TRBV29-1 and J usage is TRBJ1-2, with D tentatively TRBD1 (6 bases). The sequencing used PBMCs, collected at surgery. CDR3 in DNA: TGCAGCGTTGAAGGGACAGTTTATGGCTACACCTTC. Its protein is CSVEGTVYGYTF.